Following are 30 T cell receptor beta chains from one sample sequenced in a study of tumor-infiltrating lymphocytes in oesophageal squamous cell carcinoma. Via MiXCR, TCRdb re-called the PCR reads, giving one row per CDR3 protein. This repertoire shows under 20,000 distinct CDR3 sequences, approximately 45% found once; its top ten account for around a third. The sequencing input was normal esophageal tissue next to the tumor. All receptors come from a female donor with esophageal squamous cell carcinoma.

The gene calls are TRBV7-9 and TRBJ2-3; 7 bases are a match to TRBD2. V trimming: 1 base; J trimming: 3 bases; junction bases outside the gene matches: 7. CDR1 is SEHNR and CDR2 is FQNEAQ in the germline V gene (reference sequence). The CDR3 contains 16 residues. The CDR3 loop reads CASSLGASGPTDTQYF. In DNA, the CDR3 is TGTGCCAGCAGCTTAGGGGCTAGCGGCCCGACAGATACGCAGTATTTT.

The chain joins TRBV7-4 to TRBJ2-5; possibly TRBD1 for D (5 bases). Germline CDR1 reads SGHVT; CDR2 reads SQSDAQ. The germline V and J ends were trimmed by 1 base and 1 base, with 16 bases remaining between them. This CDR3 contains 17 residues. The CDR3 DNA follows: TGTGCCAGCAGCTTAGGTTCCGAGACAGCCTTCCAAGAGACCCAGTACTTC. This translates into CASSLGSETAFQETQYF.

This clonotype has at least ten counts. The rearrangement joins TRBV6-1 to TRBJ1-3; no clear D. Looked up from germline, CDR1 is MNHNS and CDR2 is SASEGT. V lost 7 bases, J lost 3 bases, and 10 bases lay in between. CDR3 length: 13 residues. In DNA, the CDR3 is TGTGCCAGCACGGTCGGACTTGGAAACACCATATATTTT. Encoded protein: CASTVGLGNTIYF.

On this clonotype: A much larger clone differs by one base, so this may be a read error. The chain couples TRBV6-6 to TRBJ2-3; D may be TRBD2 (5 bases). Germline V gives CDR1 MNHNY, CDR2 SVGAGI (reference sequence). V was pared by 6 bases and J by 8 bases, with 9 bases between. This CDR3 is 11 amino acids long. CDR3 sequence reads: CASSPRATQYF. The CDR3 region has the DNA TGTGCCAGCAGCCCGAGGGCTACGCAGTATTTT.

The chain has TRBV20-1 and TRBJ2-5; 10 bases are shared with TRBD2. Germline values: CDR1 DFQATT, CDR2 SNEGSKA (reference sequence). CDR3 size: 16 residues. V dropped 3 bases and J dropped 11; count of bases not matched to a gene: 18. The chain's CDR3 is CSASLLLAGFYNEQYF. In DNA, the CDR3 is TGCAGTGCTAGCCTCCTACTAGCGGGATTTTACAATGAGCAGTACTTC.

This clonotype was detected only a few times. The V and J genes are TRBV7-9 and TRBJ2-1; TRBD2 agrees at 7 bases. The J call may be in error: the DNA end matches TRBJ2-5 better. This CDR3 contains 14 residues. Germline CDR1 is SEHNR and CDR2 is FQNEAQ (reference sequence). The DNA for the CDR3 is TGTGCCAGCAGCTACCCTAGCGGCCAAGAGACCCAGTACTTC. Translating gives CASSYPSGQETQYF.

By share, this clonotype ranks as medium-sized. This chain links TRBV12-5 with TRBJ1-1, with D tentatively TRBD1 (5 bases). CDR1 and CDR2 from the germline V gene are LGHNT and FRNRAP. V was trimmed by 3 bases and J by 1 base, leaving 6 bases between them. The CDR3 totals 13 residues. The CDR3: CASGFGQNTEAFF. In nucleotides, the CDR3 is TGTGCTAGTGGTTTCGGACAGAACACTGAAGCTTTCTTT.

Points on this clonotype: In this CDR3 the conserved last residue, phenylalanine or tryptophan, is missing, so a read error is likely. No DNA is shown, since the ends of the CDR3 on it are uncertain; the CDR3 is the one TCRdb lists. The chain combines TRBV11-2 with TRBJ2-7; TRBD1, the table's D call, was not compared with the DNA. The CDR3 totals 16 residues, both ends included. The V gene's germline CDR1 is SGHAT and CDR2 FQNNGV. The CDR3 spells CASSQVTNRRGYTFGS.

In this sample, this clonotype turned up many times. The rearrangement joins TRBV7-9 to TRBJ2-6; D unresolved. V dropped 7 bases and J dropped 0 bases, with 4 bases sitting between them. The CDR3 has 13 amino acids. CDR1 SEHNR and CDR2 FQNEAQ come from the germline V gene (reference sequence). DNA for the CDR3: TGTGCCAGCATCCCCTCTGGGGCCAACGTCCTGACTTTC. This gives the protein CASIPSGANVLTF.

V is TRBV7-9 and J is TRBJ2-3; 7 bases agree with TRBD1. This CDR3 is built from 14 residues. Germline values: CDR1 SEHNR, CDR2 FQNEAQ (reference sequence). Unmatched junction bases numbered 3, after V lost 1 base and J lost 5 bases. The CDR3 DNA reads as TGTGCCAGCAGCTTAGGACAGGGTAAAGATACGCAGTATTTT. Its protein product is CASSLGQGKDTQYF.

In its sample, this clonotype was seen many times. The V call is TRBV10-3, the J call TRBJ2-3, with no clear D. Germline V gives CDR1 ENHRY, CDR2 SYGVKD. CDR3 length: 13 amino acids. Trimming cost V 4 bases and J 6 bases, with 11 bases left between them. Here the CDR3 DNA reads TGTGCCATCAGTGCCTCCTCCCGGGATACGCAGTATTTT. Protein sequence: CAISASSRDTQYF.

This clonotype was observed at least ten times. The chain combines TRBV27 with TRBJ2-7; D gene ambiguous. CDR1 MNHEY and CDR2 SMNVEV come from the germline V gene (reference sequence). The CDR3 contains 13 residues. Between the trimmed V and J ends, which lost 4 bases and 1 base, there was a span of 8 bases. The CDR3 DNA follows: TGTGCCAGCAGTTGGTTCAGGTCCTACGAGCAGTACTTC. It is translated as CASSWFRSYEQYF.

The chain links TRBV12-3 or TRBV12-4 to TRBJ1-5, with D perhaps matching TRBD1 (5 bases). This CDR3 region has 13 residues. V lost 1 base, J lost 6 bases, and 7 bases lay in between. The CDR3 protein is CASSLGGSQPQHF. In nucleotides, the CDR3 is TGTGCCAGCAGTTTAGGGGGGAGTCAGCCCCAGCATTTT.

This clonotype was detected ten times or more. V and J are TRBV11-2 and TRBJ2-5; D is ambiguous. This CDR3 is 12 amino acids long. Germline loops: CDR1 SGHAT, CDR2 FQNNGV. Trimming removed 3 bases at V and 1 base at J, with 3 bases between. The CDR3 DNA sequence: TGTGCCAGCAGCTTCGTCCAAGAGACCCAGTACTTC. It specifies CASSFVQETQYF. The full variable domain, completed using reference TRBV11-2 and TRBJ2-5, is EAGVAQSPRYKIIEKRQSVAFWCNPISGHATLYWYQQILGQGPKLLIQFQNNGVVDDSQLPKDRFSAERLKGVDSTLKIQPAKLEDSAVYLCASSFVQETQYFGPGTRLLVL.

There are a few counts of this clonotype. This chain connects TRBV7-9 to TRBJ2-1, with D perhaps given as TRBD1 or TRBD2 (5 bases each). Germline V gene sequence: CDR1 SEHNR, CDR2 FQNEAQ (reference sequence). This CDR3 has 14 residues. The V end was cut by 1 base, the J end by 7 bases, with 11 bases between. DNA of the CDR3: TGTGCCAGCAGCTTAGGGGGGAGTAGGAATGAGCAGTTCTTC. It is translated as CASSLGGSRNEQFF.

This CDR3 reads CASSTYLESAYEQYF. DNA of the CDR3: TGTGCCAGCAGCACTTACTTAGAGTCCGCCTACGAGCAGTACTTC. V gene TRBV7-2 combines with J gene TRBJ2-7; D gene uncertain. Germline V gene data show CDR1 as SGHTA and CDR2 as FQGNSA. This CDR3 has 15 amino acids. Deletions cut 5 bases from V and 2 bases from J, with 16 bases between. Full variable domain (outside the CDR3, taken from reference TRBV7-2 and TRBJ2-7): GAGVSQSPSNKVTEKGKDVELRCDPISGHTALYWYRQSLGQGLEFLIYFQGNSAPDKSGLPSDRFSAERTGGSVSTLTIQRTQQEDSAVYLCASSTYLESAYEQYFGPGTRLTVT.

CDR3 nucleotide sequence: TGTGCCAGCAGCTCCGCCCCGGGACAGGGGTACAATGAGCAGTTCTTC. Protein: CASSSAPGQGYNEQFF. The rearrangement links TRBV7-2 to TRBJ2-1; TRBD1 matches at 10 bases. The germline V gene encodes CDR1 SGHTA and CDR2 FQGNSA. The CDR3 length is 16 residues. Germline trimming cut 4 bases from V and 4 bases from J; bases unmatched to any gene: 7.

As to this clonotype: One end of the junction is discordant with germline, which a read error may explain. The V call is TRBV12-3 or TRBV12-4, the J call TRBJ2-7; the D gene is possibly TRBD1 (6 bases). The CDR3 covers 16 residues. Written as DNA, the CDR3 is TGTGCCAGCAGTTTAAACCCCGGACAGTTGAACACTGAAGCTTTCTTC. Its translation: CASSLNPGQLNTEAFF.

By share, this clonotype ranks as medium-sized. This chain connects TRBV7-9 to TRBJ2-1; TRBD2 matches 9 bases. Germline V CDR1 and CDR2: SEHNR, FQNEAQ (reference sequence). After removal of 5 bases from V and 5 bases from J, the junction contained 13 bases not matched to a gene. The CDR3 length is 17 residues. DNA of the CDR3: TGTGCCAGCAGCCCTAGGGGTAGCGGGAGATCAGACAATGAGCAGTTCTTC. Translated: CASSPRGSGRSDNEQFF.

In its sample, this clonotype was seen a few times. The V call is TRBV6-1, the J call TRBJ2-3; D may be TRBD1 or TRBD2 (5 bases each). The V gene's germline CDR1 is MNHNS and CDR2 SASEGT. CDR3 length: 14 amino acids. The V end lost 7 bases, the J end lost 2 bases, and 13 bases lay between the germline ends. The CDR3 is CASMSLGTTDTQYF. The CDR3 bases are TGTGCCAGCATGAGTCTAGGGACCACAGATACGCAGTATTTT.

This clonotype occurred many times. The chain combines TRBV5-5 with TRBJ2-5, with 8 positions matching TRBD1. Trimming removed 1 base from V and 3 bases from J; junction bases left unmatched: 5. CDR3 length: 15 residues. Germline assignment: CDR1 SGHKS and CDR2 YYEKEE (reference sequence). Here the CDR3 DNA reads TGTGCCAGCAGCTTGACCTCGGGACAGGAAGAGACCCAGTACTTC. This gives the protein CASSLTSGQEETQYF.

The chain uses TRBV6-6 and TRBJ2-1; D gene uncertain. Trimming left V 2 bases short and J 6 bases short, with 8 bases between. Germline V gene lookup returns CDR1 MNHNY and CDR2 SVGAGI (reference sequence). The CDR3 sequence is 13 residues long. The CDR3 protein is CASSYGQLNEQFF. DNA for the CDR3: TGTGCCAGCAGTTACGGTCAACTCAATGAGCAGTTCTTC.

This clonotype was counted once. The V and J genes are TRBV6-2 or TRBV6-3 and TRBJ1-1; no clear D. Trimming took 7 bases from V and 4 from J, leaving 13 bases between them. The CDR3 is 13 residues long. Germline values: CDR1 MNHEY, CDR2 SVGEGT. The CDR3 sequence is CASKDKQFTEAFF. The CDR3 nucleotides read TGTGCCAGCAAGGATAAACAGTTCACTGAAGCTTTCTTT.

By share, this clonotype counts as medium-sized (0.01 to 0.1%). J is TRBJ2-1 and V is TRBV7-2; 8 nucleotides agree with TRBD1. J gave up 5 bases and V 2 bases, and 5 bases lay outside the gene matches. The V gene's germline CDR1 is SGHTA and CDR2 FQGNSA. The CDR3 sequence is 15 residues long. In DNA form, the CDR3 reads TGTGCCAGCAGCTTAAGGACAGGGAAGCACAATGAGCAGTTCTTC. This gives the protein CASSLRTGKHNEQFF.

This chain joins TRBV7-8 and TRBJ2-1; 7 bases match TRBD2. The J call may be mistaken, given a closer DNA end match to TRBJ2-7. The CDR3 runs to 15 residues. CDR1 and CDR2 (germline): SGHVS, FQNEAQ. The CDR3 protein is CASSLLRDYRHEQYF. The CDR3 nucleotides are TGTGCCAGCAGCTTGCTCCGGGACTACCGTCATGAGCAGTACTTC.

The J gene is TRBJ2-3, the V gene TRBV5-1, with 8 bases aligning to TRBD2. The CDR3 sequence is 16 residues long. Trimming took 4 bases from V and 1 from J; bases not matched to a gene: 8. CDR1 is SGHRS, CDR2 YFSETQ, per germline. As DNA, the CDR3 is TGCGCCAGCAGCCCCTATAGCGGGATAGGCACAGATACGCAGTATTTT. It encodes CASSPYSGIGTDTQYF.

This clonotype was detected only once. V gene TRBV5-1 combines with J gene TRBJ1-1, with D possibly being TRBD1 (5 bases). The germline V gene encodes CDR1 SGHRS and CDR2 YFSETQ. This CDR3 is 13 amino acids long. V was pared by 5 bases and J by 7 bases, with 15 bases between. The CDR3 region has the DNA TGCGCCAGCAGTCCGACGGGGGACCGTGAAGCTTTCTTT. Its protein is CASSPTGDREAFF.

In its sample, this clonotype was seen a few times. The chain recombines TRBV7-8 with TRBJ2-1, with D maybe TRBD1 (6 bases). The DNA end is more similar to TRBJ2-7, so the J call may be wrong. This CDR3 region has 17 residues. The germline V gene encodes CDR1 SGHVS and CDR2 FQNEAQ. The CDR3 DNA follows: TGTGCCAGCAGCTTGCCCCTACGGGACATTAGATTTCGGGAGCAGTACTTC. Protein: CASSLPLRDIRFREQYF.

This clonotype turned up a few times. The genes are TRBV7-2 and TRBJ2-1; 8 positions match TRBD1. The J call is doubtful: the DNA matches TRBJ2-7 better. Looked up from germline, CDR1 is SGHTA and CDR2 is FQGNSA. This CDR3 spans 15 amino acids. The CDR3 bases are TGTGCCAGCAGCAGATGGGACAGGCCCTCCTACGAGCAGTACTTC. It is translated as CASSRWDRPSYEQYF.

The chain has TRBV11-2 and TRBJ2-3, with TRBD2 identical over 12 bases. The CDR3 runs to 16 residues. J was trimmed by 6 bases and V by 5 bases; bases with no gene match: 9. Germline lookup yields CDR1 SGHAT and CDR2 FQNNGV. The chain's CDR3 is CASSPGTSGSGDTQYF. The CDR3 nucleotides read TGTGCCAGCAGCCCTGGGACTAGCGGGTCCGGGGATACGCAGTATTTT.